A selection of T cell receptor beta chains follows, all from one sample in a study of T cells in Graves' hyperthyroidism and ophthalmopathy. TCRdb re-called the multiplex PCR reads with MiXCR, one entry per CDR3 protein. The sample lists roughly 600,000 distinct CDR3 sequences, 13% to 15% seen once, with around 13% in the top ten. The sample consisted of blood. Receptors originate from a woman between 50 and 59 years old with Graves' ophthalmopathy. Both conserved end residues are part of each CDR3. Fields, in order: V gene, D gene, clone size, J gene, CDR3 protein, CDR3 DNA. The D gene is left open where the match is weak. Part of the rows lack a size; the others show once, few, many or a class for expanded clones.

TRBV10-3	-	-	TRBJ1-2	CAISELVGLNYGYTF	TGTGCCATCAGTGAGTTAGTCGGACTTAACTATGGCTACACCTTC
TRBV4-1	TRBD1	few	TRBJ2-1	CASSQGDRWDYEQFF	TGCGCCAGCAGCCAAGGGGACAGGTGGGACTATGAGCAGTTCTTC
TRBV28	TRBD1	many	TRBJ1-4	CASSLSQGEGKLFF	TGTGCCAGCAGTTTATCACAGGGGGAAGGAAAACTGTTTTTT
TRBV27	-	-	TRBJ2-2	CASTREGTTYGELFF	TGTGCCAGCACCAGGGAGGGGACAACGTACGGGGAGCTGTTTTTT
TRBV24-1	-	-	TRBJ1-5	CATSDPRQESQPQHF	TGTGCCACCAGTGATCCCCGACAGGAGAGTCAGCCCCAGCATTTT
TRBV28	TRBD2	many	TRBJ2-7	CASLRRTSGSTTYEQYF	TGTGCCAGCCTAAGAAGGACTAGCGGGAGTACGACCTACGAGCAGTACTTC
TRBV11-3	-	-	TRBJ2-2	CASSLTSGEVGELFF	TGTGCCAGCAGCTTAACCTCAGGGGAGGTCGGGGAGCTGTTTTTT
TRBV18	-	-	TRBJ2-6	CASSPISTGPGANVLTF	TGTGCCAGCTCACCGATATCGACAGGCCCTGGGGCCAACGTCCTGACTTTC
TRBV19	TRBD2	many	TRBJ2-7	CASSIWTSGRGEVYEQYF	TGTGCCAGTAGTATATGGACTAGCGGGAGAGGAGAGGTCTACGAGCAGTACTTC
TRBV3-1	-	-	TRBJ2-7	CASSQGSDRDF	TGTGCCAGCAGCCAAGGGTCAGATAGGGACTTC
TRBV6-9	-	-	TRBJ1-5	CASSYGGRAQPQHF	TGTGCCAGCAGTTATGGTGGCAGGGCTCAGCCCCAGCATTTT
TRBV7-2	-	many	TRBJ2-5	CASSLRQAQETQYF	TGTGCCAGCAGCTTAAGACAAGCCCAAGAGACCCAGTACTTC
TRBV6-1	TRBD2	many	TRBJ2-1	CASSELAGALGRNEQFF	TGTGCCAGCAGTGAACTAGCGGGAGCACTTGGAAGAAATGAGCAGTTCTTC
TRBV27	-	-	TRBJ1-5	CTTSDSGGAHRPQHF	TGTACCACCAGTGATTCCGGCGGGGCGCATCGGCCCCAGCATTTT
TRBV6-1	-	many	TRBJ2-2	CASSALALNTGELFF	TGTGCCAGCAGTGCGCTAGCCTTGAACACCGGGGAGCTGTTTTTT
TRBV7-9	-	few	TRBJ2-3	CASSFQDYSDTQYF	TGTGCCAGCAGCTTCCAGGACTACTCAGATACGCAGTATTTT